This T cell receptor (beta chain) was recorded in a study of early T cells in non-severe SARS-CoV-2 infection. Study information: Sequencing of unsorted whole blood was done on bulk RNA, leaving chains unpaired.

Study outcomes and limitations: Anti-spike CD8 responses were favored in VDJdb matching, and private and CD4 specificities were missed.

Each single cDNA molecule received a unique molecular identifier. TCRdb recomputed calls from the 5' RACE reads with MiXCR, one row per CDR3 protein. The table lists 95,000 to 100,000 distinct CDR3 sequences, 9.5% to 12% of them singletons. This CDR3 spans 15 amino acids. Trimming cost V 5 bases and J 3 bases; bases outside gene matches: 6. In germline, CDR1 is SGHTA, CDR2 FQGNSA. This clonotype came up a few times. The antigen is undetermined. This receptor was taken from an adult who was a healthcare worker with PCR-confirmed SARS-CoV-2 infection or an uninfected control (not recorded which). Input material: whole blood. This chain connects TRBV7-2 to TRBJ2-5, with 10 nucleotides matching TRBD2. This chain's CDR3 is CASSPPGLAEETQYF. The DNA of the CDR3 is TGTGCCAGCAGCCCCCCTGGACTAGCGGAAGAGACCCAGTACTTC.